The entry that follows covers one T cell receptor beta chain sequence. The antigen is undetermined. This entry belongs to a study of cytomegalovirus exposure and HLA in healthy donors. As for the study in general: The same platform was used for the 130 or so validation repertoires as for the 650 to 700 first-cohort repertoires, as reported in a later analysis. Study observations and caveats: Researchers reported that three CMV-associated chains were confirmed in vitro as CMV antigen-specific. Cytomegalovirus association was assigned to more than 150 TCR beta chains.

Only in-frame clones appear in the TCRdb table, and some are missing; sequencing was by immunoSEQ multiplex PCR. The sample includes approximately 120,000 clones, about nine tenths seen only once; the top ten take 2% to 2.5%. This CDR3 has 14 amino acids. Trimming removed 2 bases at V and 0 bases at J, with 6 bases between. Germline V gene sequence: CDR1 MNHNS, CDR2 SASEGT. This sequence originates from a woman aged 18-35 years in good health and CMV-seronegative. This chain links TRBV6-1 with TRBJ2-3; D not certain. The sample consisted of PBMCs. The CDR3 spells CASSEWASTDTQYF. CDR3 nucleotides: TGTGCCAGCAGTGAATGGGCTAGCACAGATACGCAGTATTTT.